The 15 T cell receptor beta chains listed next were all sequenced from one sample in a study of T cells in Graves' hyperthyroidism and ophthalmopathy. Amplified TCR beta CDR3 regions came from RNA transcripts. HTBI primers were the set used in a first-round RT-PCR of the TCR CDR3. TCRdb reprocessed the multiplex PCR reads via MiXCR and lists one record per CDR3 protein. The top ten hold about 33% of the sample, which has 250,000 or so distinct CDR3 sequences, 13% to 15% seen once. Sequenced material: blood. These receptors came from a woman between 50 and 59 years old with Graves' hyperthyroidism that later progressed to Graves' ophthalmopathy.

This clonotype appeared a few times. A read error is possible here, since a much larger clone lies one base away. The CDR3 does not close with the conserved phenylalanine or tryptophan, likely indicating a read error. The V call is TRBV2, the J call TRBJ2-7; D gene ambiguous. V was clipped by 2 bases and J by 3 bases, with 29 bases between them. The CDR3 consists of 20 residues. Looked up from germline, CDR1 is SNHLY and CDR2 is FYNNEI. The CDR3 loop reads CASSETQAESFLRLDYEQYL. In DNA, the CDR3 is TGTGCCAGCAGTGAAACGCAGGCAGAGTCCTTTCTTCGACTGGACTACGAGCAGTACCTC.

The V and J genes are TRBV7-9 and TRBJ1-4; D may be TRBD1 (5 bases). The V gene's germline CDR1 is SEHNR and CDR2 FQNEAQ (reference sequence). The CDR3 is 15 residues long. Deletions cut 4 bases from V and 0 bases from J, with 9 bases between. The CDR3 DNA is TGTGCCAGCAGCTCTCAGGGTGCAACTAATGAAAAACTGTTTTTT. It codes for CASSSQGATNEKLFF.

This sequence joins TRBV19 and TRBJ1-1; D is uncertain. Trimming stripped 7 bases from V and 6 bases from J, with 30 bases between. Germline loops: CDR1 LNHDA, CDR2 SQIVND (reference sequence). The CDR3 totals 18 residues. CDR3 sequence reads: CASIHLTGRAEGNPEAFF. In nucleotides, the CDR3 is TGTGCCAGTATTCACCTCACGGGGAGGGCTGAAGGAAACCCTGAAGCTTTCTTT.

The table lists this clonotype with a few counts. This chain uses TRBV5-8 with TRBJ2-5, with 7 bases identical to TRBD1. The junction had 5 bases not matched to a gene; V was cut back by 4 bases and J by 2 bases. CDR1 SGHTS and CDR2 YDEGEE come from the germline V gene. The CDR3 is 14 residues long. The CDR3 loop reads CASSVGQAQETQYF. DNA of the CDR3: TGTGCCAGCAGCGTCGGACAGGCTCAAGAGACCCAGTACTTC.

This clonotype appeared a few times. The CDR3 loop is CASSLTGTVALRWGYTF. The CDR3 DNA reads TGTGCCAGCAGTTTGACCGGGACAGTCGCTCTTCGGTGGGGCTACACCTTC. The chain recombines TRBV12-3 or TRBV12-4 with TRBJ1-2, with TRBD1 identical over 7 bases. The junction had 18 bases not matched to a gene; V was cut back by 3 bases and J by 8 bases. The CDR3 totals 17 residues.

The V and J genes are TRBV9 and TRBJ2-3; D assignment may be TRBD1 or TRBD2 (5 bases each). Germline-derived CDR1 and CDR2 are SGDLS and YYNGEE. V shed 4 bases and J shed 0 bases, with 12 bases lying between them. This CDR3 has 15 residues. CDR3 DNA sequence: TGTGCCAGCAGCACAACTAGGGGTAGCACAGATACGCAGTATTTT. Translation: CASSTTRGSTDTQYF.

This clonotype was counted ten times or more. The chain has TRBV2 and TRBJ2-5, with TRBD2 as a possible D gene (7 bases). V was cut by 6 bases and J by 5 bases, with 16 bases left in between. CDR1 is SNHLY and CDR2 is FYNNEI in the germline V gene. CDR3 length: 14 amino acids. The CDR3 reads CASSGGQTWETQYF. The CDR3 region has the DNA TGTGCCAGCAGCGGGGGGCAGACCTGGGAGACCCAGTACTTC.

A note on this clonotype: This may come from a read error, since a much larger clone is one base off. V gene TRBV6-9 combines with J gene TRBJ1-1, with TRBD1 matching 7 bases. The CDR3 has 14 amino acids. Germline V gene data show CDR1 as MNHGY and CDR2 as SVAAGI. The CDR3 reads CASSYLGQNTEASF. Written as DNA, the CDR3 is TGTGCCAGCAGTTACTTGGGACAGAACACTGAAGCTTCCTTT.

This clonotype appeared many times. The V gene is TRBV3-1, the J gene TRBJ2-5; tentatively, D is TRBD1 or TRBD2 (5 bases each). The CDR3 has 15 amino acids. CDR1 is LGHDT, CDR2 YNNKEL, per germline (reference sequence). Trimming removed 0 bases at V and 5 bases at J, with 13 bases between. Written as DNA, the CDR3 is TGTGCCAGCAGCCAAGACGCCGACGAGGGGGAGACCCAGTACTTC. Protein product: CASSQDADEGETQYF.

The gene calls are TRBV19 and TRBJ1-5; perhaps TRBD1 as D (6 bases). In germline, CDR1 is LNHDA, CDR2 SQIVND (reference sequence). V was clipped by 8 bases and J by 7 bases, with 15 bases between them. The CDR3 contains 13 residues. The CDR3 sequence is CASPQGRRQPQHF. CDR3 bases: TGTGCCAGTCCGCAGGGGCGACGGCAGCCCCAGCATTTT.

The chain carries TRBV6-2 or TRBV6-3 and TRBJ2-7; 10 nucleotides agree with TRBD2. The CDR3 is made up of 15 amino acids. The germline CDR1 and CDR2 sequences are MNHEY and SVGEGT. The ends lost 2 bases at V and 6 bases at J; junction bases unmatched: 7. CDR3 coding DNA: TGTGCCAGCAGTTACGGGCTAGCGGGAGTCCCCGAGCAGTACTTC. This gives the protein CASSYGLAGVPEQYF.

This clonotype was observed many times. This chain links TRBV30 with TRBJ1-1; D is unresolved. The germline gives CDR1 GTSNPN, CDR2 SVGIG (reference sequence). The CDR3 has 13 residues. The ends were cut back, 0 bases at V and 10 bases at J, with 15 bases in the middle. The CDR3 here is CAWSVQVRGAAFF. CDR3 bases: TGTGCCTGGAGTGTACAAGTACGAGGAGCAGCTTTCTTT.

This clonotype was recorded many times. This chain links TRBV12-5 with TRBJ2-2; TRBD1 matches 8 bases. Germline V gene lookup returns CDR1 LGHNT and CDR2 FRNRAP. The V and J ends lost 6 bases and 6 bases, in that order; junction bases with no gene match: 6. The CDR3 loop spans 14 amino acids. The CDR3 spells CASGWTGSPGELFF. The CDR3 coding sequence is TGTGCTAGTGGCTGGACAGGGTCCCCCGGGGAGCTGTTTTTT.

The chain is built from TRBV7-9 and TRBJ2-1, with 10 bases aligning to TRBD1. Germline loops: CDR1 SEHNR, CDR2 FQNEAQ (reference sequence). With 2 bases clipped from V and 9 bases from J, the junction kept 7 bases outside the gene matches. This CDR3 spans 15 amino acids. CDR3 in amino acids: CASSLRTGGSGEQFF. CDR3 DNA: TGTGCCAGCAGCTTAAGGACAGGGGGTAGTGGTGAGCAGTTCTTC.

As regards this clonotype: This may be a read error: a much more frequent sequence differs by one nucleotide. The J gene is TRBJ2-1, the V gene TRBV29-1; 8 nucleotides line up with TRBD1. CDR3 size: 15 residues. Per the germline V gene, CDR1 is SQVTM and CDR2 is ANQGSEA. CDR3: CSADRRGQAGDEQLF. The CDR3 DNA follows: TGCAGCGCTGACCGAAGGGGACAGGCTGGGGATGAGCAGCTCTTC.